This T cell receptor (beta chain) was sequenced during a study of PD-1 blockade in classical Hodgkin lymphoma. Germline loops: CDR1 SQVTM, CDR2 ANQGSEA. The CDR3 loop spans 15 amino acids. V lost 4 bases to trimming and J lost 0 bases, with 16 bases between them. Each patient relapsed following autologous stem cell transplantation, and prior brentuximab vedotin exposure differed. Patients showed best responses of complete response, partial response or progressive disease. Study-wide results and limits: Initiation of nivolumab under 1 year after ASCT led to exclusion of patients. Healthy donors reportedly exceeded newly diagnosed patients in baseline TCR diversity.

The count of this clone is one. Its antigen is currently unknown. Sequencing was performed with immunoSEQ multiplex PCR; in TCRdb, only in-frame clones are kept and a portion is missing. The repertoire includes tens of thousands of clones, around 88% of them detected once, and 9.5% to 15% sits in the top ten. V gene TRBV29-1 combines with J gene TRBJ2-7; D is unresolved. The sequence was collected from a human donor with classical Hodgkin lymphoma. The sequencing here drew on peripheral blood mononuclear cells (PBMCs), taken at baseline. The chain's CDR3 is CSVAGWAAHSYEQYF. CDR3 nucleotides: TGCAGCGTTGCAGGTTGGGCAGCGCACTCCTACGAGCAGTACTTC.